Listed below are T cell receptor beta chains from one sample, sequenced in a study of metastatic and nonmetastatic thyroid tumors. TCRdb re-called clones via MiXCR from the PCR reads. The sample includes approximately 86,000 clones, under 15% of them seen just once. What was sequenced was tumor tissue. Source of these receptors: a female donor with papillary thyroid cancer or a benign thyroid nodule (not recorded which). Some clones in this sample may be carry-over from other donors' samples. Each CDR3 is given with its conserved first and last residue. The order of the fields is J gene, clone size, V gene, D gene, CDR3 protein, CDR3 DNA. The D gene is left open where the match is weak. Some rows mark clone size as missing; the rest say once, few, many or name a class of expanded clone.

TRBJ1-5	many	TRBV18	NA	CASSLQELGQPQHF	TGTGCCAGCTCACTACAGGAGCTAGGTCAGCCCCAGCATTTT
TRBJ2-4	many	TRBV4-2	NA	CASSQATQLAKNIQYF	TGTGCCAGCAGCCAAGCAACACAGCTAGCCAAAAACATTCAGTACTTC
TRBJ2-3	many	TRBV12-5	NA	CASGNSGAEDPDTQYF	TGTGCTAGTGGCAACTCCGGGGCCGAGGACCCAGATACGCAGTATTTT
TRBJ2-5	many	TRBV30	NA	CAWGATQETQYF	TGTGCCTGGGGGGCAACTCAAGAGACCCAGTACTTC
TRBJ1-2	many	TRBV19	NA	CASSTRGNHGYGYTF	TGTGCCAGTAGTACCCGGGGGAATCACGGCTATGGCTACACCTTC
TRBJ2-7	many	TRBV13	NA	CASSLGPASYEQYF	TGTGCCAGCAGCTTAGGCCCAGCCTCCTACGAGCAGTACTTC
TRBJ2-3	many	TRBV20-1	TRBD2	CSADSGSTPTDTQYF	TGCAGTGCTGATAGCGGGAGCACCCCCACAGATACGCAGTATTTT
TRBJ2-7	few	TRBV7-2	NA	CASSSLPGIHEQYF	TGTGCCAGCAGCTCTTTGCCAGGGATCCACGAGCAGTACTTC
TRBJ2-5	many	TRBV6-1	TRBD2	CASSSGGRSMTQYF	TGTGCCAGCAGTAGCGGCGGGAGGTCAATGACCCAGTACTTC
TRBJ1-6	few	TRBV19	NA	CAWSVVGGNSPLHF	TGTGCCTGGAGTGTAGTAGGAGGGAATTCACCCCTCCACTTT
TRBJ2-7	few	TRBV6-2/TRBV6-3	TRBD2	CASSPFGGSRSEQYF	TGTGCCAGCAGCCCCTTCGGCGGGAGCCGGTCCGAGCAGTACTTT
TRBJ1-1	NA	TRBV6-5	NA	CASSYSGVDRNTEAFF	TGTGCCAGCAGTTACTCAGGGGTTGATAGGAACACTGAAGCTTTCTTT
TRBJ1-1	many	TRBV11-3	NA	CASSPGDEAFF	TGTGCCAGCAGCCCTGGGGATGAAGCTTTCTTT
TRBJ1-2	many	TRBV27	TRBD1	CASSPQGQGNGYTF	TGTGCCAGCAGTCCGCAGGGACAGGGAAATGGCTACACCTTC
TRBJ2-1	many	TRBV11-3	NA	CASSSLTADSTREQFF	TGTGCCAGCAGCTCCCTAACGGCAGACTCTACCAGAGAGCAGTTCTTC
TRBJ2-1	NA	TRBV27	TRBD1	CASSLPTGGSGHNEQFF	TGTGCCAGCAGTTTACCGACAGGGGGCTCTGGCCACAATGAGCAGTTCTTC
TRBJ2-7	many	TRBV7-2	NA	CASSLASLPTSYEQYF	TGTGCCAGCAGCTTAGCGTCTCTCCCAACCTCCTACGAGCAGTACTTC
TRBJ2-7	many	TRBV30	NA	CAWRLGPYEQYF	TGTGCCTGGAGACTAGGGCCCTACGAGCAGTACTTC
TRBJ2-1	many	TRBV20-1	TRBD1	CSARAWTGWGRKAYNEQFF	TGCAGTGCTAGAGCATGGACAGGGTGGGGGAGAAAGGCCTACAATGAGCAGTTCTTC
TRBJ2-7	NA	TRBV18	NA	CASSPLGNEQYF	TGTGCCAGCTCACCACTGGGGAACGAGCAGTACTTC
TRBJ1-2	many	TRBV20-1	TRBD1	CSARVLITGGTGYTF	TGCAGTGCTAGAGTATTAATAACAGGGGGCACGGGCTACACCTTC
TRBJ1-3	many	TRBV6-1	NA	CASSPYIQGSGNTIYF	TGTGCCAGCAGTCCCTACATTCAGGGGTCTGGAAACACCATATATTTT
TRBJ1-3	many	TRBV6-1	NA	CASSAPVRVGLDTIYF	TGTGCCAGCAGTGCCCCCGTGAGGGTCGGATTAGACACCATATATTTT
TRBJ2-7	few	TRBV6-1	TRBD2	CASRVAGGPGEQYF	TGTGCCAGCAGGGTAGCGGGAGGGCCGGGCGAGCAGTACTTC
TRBJ1-1	many	TRBV18	TRBD1	CASSPLSTQGPNTEAFF	TGTGCCAGCTCACCATTATCGACACAGGGGCCGAACACTGAAGCTTTCTTT